This T cell receptor beta chain appears in the sequencing data of a study of blood T cells in healthy people across ages (dated by TCRdb to 2013 to 2016). Background on the whole study: In model experiments, template switching captured roughly one uniquely barcoded TCR beta cDNA molecule for every two T cells. Using deep sequencing normalized with unique cDNA molecular identifiers, the study measured how TCR beta repertoire diversity changes with age. Donors were grouped into four age groups: young (average 16 years), middle-aged (over 35), aged (about 59) and long-lived (around 80). Donors of different ages were randomly distributed across sequencing lanes to avoid experimental bias. For two donors (one aged 18 to 29 and one aged 80 or older), the study analyzed two additional independent replicas of 1 million unique cDNA reads from the same blood draw.

V sheds 1 base and J sheds 3 bases, leaving 12 bases between their ends. CDR1 and CDR2, looked up from the germline V gene (reference sequence), are LNHNV and YYDKDF. There are 16 amino acids in the CDR3, from cysteine to phenylalanine inclusive. Only CDR3 DNA remains: 48 bases, in frame from the first base. General conclusions and limits of the study: Estimates of total diversity based on one million sequenced T cells were regarded as lower bounds and as underestimates. There was a strong correlation between observed TCR beta diversity and the percentage of naive T cells measured by flow cytometry. Observed TCR beta diversity per million T cells fell roughly linearly with age, and a significant reduction was already apparent by age roughly 40. Because donor CMV infection status was unknown, age-related changes in expanded clonotypes were potentially confounded. Conclusive comparison of naive and antigen-experienced compartments was prevented by the profiling of bulk unsorted PBMCs. Compared with the aged group, the long-lived group had more naive CD4+ T cells, fewer expanded clones and increased TCR diversity, a pattern suggesting age selection.

Notes on this clonotype: Its antigen is not yet known. No qualities accompany the bases; no much larger clone lies one base away.

The donors were some 39 Caucasian individuals from Russia, aged 6 to 90 years, who were systemically healthy. Each donor gave 8 to 10 milliliters of peripheral blood, drawn into EDTA-treated Vacutainer tubes. Ficoll-Paque density-gradient centrifugation was used to isolate PBMCs, with at least 7 million per sample. Total RNA was extracted from PBMCs with Trizol reagent, with at least 5.5 micrograms obtained per sample. The percentages of naive CD45RAhigh/CD27high T cells were determined by flow cytometry on a PBMC aliquot from every donor. Libraries were constructed by 5' RACE. Sequencing was carried out with an Illumina HiSeq 2500. A second PCR of about 6 to 12 cycles was performed with a sample-barcoded 5' primer and a J-beta primer mix. A unique molecular identifier was introduced onto each TCR beta cDNA molecule by a template-switch 5' adaptor carrying 12 random nucleotides. At least 3 million CDR3-containing paired-end reads were obtained from each sample. First-strand cDNA synthesis was performed from all RNA using the Mint cDNA synthesis kit, with priming by a TRBC-specific oligonucleotide. Following uracil-DNA glycosylase treatment, all cDNA underwent a first 18-cycle PCR with the universal primers M1SS and BC2_uni_R. Per the source publication's procedure: Each sample was normalized by randomly selecting 1 million high-quality reads, each carrying a distinct molecular identifier. Instead of being binned into consensus sequences, reads that shared molecular identifiers were thrown out. MiTCR, with a Q25 quality threshold and the strictest error-elimination algorithm, was used for CDR3 identification, clonotype clustering and error correction. A nonparametric unseen species model with Euler transformation was used to estimate lower-bound total TCR beta diversity. TCRdb's own reprocessing of the public reads used fastp at Q25 and MiXCR and kept productive beta chains. Entries are consolidated by CDR3 protein sequence, retaining the most common genes and DNA. In this record, the V and J calls reflect TCRdb's handling and not the investigators' own analysis. This sample is represented by 1.5 million to 2 million distinct CDR3 sequences; 25% to 30% of them were singletons. Clones ranked in the top ten supply over 7% of the sample.

The chain was built from TRBV15 and TRBJ1-4; no D gene call is confident. Sequenced sample: blood. The sequence came from a woman aged 30 to 39 in good health. The CDR3 region reads CATSRGQSLANEKLFF. The DNA sequence follows: TGTGCCACCAGCAGAGGACAATCACTAGCTAATGAAAAACTGTTTTTT.